The clone carrying this T cell receptor (beta chain) was detected only a few times. Antigen specificity is unknown. TCR beta CDR3 regions were amplified from RNA. Initially, a first-round RT-PCR of the TCR CDR3 employed the HTBI primer set. TCRdb reprocessed the multiplex PCR reads via MiXCR and lists one record per CDR3 protein. The sample shows fewer than 450,000 distinct CDR3 sequences, about 15% of them seen only once. This entry belongs to a study of T cells in Graves' hyperthyroidism and ophthalmopathy. The study, taken as a whole, reports: By a 13 V-J model, ophthalmopathy was set apart from stable hyperthyroidism. The model forecast ophthalmopathy, anticipating it by a median around 6.5 months before onset.

The CDR3 totals 17 residues. Germline-derived CDR1 and CDR2 are MNHEY and SVGAGI. V gave up 0 bases and J gave up 3 bases, with 17 bases separating them. The chain employs TRBV6-5 and TRBJ2-5, with a weak D call TRBD2 (6 bases). The clonotype comes from a woman in her 30s with Graves' hyperthyroidism that later progressed to Graves' ophthalmopathy. Source material: blood. The CDR3 DNA reads as TGTGCCAGCAGTTACTCGTTTCTAGCGAGGAGGAAAGAGACCCAGTACTTC. Its protein is CASSYSFLARRKETQYF.